This T cell receptor (beta chain) was identified in a study of blood T cell repertoires in COVID-19. Study details: The study drew acute and convalescent COVID-19 samples from the United States, Italy and Spain.

In the original processing: Counts of nucleated cells, estimated from reference gene primer amplification, were obtained. The assay was immunoSEQ multiplex PCR, and TCRdb's table has in-frame clones only and misses some. V and J calls and clone size are as listed in that table; D and trimming were resolved from the DNA. The sample records approximately 210,000 clones, about 85% being singletons. The sequencing input was peripheral blood. This clonotype originated in a human donor in a cohort sampled during active COVID-19.

The CDR3 loop is CASSLGPSGRYEQYF. The CDR3 DNA reads TGTGCCAGCAGTTTGGGTCCTAGCGGGAGATACGAGCAGTACTTC. This chain uses TRBV28 with TRBJ2-7; TRBD2 aligns across 10 bases. Trimming took 3 bases from V and 4 from J; bases not matched to a gene: 6. CDR1 and CDR2 (germline): MDHEN, SYDVKM. The CDR3 is made up of 15 amino acids.